These 3 T cell receptor beta chains came from one sample sequenced in a study of cytomegalovirus exposure and HLA in healthy donors. Primers: 60 Vbeta forward and 13 Jbeta reverse. Sequencing was performed with immunoSEQ multiplex PCR; in TCRdb, only in-frame clones are kept and a portion is missing. The repertoire holds around 65,000 clones, with about two thirds as singletons. What was sequenced was PBMCs. These receptors originate from a man in his forties in good health and CMV-seropositive.

In nucleotides, the CDR3 is TGTGCCAGTAACGACAGGGGGTCATTTCAGCCCCAGCATTTT. It translates to CASNDRGSFQPQHF. The J gene is TRBJ1-5, the V gene TRBV19; 9 bases fit TRBD1. Trimming removed 7 bases from V and 6 bases from J; junction bases left unmatched: 7. CDR3 size: 14 residues. Germline CDR1 and CDR2: LNHDA and SQIVND (reference sequence).

The chain links TRBV27 to TRBJ1-3; D gene unclear. The V end was cut by 5 bases, the J end by 0 bases, with 5 bases between. The V gene's germline CDR1 is MNHEY and CDR2 SMNVEV (reference sequence). This CDR3 region has 13 residues. The CDR3 coding sequence is TGTGCCAGCAGTATAAACTCTGGAAACACCATATATTTT. As protein: CASSINSGNTIYF.

The chain links TRBV19 to TRBJ2-7, with 14 bases aligning to TRBD2. The germline gives CDR1 LNHDA, CDR2 SQIVND (reference sequence). The CDR3 is 15 amino acids. Trimming cost V 4 bases and J 4 bases; bases outside gene matches: 3. DNA of the CDR3: TGTGCCAGTAGTACCGGGACTAGCGGGAGTTACGAGCAGTACTTC. The encoded protein is CASSTGTSGSYEQYF. Together with reference TRBV19 and TRBJ2-7, the CDR3 gives the full variable domain: DGGITQSPKYLFRKEGQNVTLSCEQNLNHDAMYWYRQDPGQGLRLIYYSQIVNDFQKGDIAEGYSVSREKKESFPLTVTSAQKNPTAFYLCASSTGTSGSYEQYFGPGTRLTVT.